A selection of T cell receptor beta chains follows, all from one sample in a study of blood T cell repertoires in COVID-19. Using immunoSEQ multiplex PCR, the repertoire was profiled, and TCRdb retains in-frame clones only, with some absent. The sample lists about 100,000 clones; around 86% were seen once. Sequencing input: peripheral blood. These receptors originate from a man in his fifties with acute or convalescent COVID-19. Each CDR3 is given with its conserved first and last residue. Each record gives: J gene, V gene, clone size, D gene, CDR3 DNA, CDR3 protein. The D gene is left open where the match is weak. For some rows the clone size is stated as once, few or many, or as a class when expanded; others skip it.

J gene: TRBJ2-3
V gene: TRBV6-5
clone size: -
D gene: -
CDR3 DNA: TGTGCCAGCGGTAGCGGCCCGGGGGATACGCAGTATTTT
CDR3 protein: CASGSGPGDTQYF

J gene: TRBJ2-2
V gene: TRBV4-1
clone size: few
D gene: TRBD2
CDR3 DNA: TGCGCCAGCAGCCAGCATGGACTAGCGGGAGCCACCGGGGAGCTGTTTTTT
CDR3 protein: CASSQHGLAGATGELFF

J gene: TRBJ2-7
V gene: TRBV6-5
clone size: -
D gene: TRBD2
CDR3 DNA: TGTGCCATCACTCGCGGGAGCTCCTACGAGCAGTACTTC
CDR3 protein: CAITRGSSYEQYF

J gene: TRBJ2-3
V gene: TRBV30
clone size: few
D gene: TRBD2
CDR3 DNA: TGTGCCTGCGCGGTAGCGGGAGTTACGCAGTATTTT
CDR3 protein: CACAVAGVTQYF

J gene: TRBJ1-4
V gene: TRBV3-1/TRBV3-2
clone size: once
D gene: TRBD1
CDR3 DNA: TGTGCCAGCAGCCAACTGACAGGGGGCGCTCAGTTCCGGGAAAAACTGTTTTTT
CDR3 protein: CASSQLTGGAQFREKLFF

J gene: TRBJ1-1
V gene: TRBV3-1/TRBV3-2
clone size: -
D gene: -
CDR3 DNA: TGTGCCAGCAGTACCGGAGGGGCCAATGAAGCTTTCTTT
CDR3 protein: CASSTGGANEAFF

J gene: TRBJ2-1
V gene: TRBV5-4
clone size: -
D gene: TRBD2
CDR3 DNA: TGTGCCAGCAGCTTGACTAGCGGGAACAATGAGCAGTTCTTC
CDR3 protein: CASSLTSGNNEQFF

J gene: TRBJ2-5
V gene: TRBV7-9
clone size: once
D gene: TRBD2
CDR3 DNA: TGTGCCAGCATGCTAGCGGACCGAAGAGCCCAGTACTTC
CDR3 protein: CASMLADRRAQYF

J gene: TRBJ2-5
V gene: TRBV24-1
clone size: -
D gene: TRBD2
CDR3 DNA: TGTGCCACCAGTGATGCTGGGACTAGCGTCCTCCAAGAGACCCAGTACTTC
CDR3 protein: CATSDAGTSVLQETQYF

J gene: TRBJ1-5
V gene: TRBV5-1
clone size: few
D gene: TRBD1
CDR3 DNA: TGCGCCAGCAGCCCAGGGACAGGGTTACAGCCCCAGCATTTT
CDR3 protein: CASSPGTGLQPQHF